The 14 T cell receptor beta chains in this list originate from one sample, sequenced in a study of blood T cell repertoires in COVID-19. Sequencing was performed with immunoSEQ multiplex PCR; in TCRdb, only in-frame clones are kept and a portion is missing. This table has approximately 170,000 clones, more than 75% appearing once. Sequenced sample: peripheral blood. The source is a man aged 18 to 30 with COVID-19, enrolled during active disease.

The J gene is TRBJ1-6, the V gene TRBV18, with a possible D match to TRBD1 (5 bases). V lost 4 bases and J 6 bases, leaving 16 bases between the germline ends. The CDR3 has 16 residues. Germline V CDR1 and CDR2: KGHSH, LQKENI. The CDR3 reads CASSQSPQGSNSPLHF. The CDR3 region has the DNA TGTGCCAGCTCACAGTCCCCCCAGGGATCTAATTCACCCCTCCACTTT.

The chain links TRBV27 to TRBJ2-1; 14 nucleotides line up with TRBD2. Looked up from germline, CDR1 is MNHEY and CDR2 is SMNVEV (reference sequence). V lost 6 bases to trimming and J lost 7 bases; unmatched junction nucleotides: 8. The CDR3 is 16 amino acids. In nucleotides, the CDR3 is TGTGCCAGCAGGGGGACTAGCGGGAGCCCGGAGAATGAGCAGTTCTTC. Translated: CASRGTSGSPENEQFF.

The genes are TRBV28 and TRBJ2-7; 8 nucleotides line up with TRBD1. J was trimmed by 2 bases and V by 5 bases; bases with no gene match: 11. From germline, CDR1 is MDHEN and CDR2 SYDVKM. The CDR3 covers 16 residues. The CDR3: CASSPFAGTGPYEQYF. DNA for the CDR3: TGTGCCAGCAGTCCCTTTGCCGGGACAGGACCCTACGAGCAGTACTTC. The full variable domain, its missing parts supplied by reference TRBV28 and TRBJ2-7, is DVKVTQSSRYLVKRTGEKVFLECVQDMDHENMFWYRQDPGLGLRLIYFSYDVKMKEKGDIPEGYSVSREKKERFSLILESASTNQTSMYLCASSPFAGTGPYEQYFGPGTRLTVT.

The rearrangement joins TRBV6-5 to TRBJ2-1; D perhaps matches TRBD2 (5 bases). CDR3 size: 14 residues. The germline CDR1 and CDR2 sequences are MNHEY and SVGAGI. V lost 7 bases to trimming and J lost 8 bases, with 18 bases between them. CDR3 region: CASKRVTGSDEQFF. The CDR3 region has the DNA TGTGCCAGCAAGAGGGTGACTGGTAGCGATGAGCAGTTCTTC.

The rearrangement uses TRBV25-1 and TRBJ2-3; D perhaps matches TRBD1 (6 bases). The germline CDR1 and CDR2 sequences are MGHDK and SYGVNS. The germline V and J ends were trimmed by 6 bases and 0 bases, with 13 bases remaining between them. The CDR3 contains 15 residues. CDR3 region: CASSMDRTSTDTQYF. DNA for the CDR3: TGTGCCAGCAGCATGGACAGAACTAGCACAGATACGCAGTATTTT.

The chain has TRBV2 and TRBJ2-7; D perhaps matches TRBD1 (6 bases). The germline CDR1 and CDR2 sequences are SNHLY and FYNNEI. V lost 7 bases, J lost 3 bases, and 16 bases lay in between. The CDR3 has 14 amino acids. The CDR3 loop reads CASKPMGDIYEQYF. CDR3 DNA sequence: TGTGCCAGCAAACCCATGGGGGACATCTACGAGCAGTACTTC.

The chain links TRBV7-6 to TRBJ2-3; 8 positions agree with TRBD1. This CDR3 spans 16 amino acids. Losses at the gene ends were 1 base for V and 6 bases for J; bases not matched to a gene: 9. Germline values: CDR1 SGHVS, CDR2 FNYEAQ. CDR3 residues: CASSLVGQGAGDTQYF. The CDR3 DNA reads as TGTGCCAGCAGCTTAGTGGGTCAGGGGGCTGGGGATACGCAGTATTTT.

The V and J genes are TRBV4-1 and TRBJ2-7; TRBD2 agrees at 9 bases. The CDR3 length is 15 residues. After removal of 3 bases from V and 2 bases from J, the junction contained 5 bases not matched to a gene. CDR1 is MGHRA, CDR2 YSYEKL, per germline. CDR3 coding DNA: TGCGCCAGCAGCCAGGTTTCTAGCGGGGCCTACGAGCAGTACTTC. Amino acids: CASSQVSSGAYEQYF.

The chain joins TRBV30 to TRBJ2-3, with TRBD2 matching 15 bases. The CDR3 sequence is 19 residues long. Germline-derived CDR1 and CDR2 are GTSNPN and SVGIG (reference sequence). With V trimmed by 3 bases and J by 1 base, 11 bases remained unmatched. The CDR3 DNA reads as TGTGCCTGGAGCCCTGGACTAGCGGGAGGGTCTGGGGGCACAGATACGCAGTATTTT. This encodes CAWSPGLAGGSGGTDTQYF.

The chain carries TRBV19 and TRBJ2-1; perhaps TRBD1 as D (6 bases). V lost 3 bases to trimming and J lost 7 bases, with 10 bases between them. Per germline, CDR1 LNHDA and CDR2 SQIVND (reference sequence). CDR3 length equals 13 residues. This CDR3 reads CASSMTRGNEQFF. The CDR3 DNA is TGTGCCAGTAGTATGACCAGGGGAAATGAGCAGTTCTTC.

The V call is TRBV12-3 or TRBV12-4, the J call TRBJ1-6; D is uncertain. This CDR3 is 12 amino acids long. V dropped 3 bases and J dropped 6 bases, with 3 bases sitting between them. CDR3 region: CASSFSNSPLHF. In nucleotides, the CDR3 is TGTGCCAGCAGTTTTAGTAATTCACCCCTCCACTTT.

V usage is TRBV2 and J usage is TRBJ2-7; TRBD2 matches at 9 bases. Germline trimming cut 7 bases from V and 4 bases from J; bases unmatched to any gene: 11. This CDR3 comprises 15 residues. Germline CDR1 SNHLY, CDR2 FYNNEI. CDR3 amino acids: CASTYLGTSRYEQYF. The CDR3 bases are TGTGCCAGCACCTACCTGGGGACTAGCAGATACGAGCAGTACTTC. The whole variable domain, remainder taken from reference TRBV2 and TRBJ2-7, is EPEVTQTPSHQVTQMGQEVILRCVPISNHLYFYWYRQILGQKVEFLVSFYNNEISEKSEIFDDQFSVERPDGSNFTLKIRSTKLEDSAMYFCASTYLGTSRYEQYFGPGTRLTVT.

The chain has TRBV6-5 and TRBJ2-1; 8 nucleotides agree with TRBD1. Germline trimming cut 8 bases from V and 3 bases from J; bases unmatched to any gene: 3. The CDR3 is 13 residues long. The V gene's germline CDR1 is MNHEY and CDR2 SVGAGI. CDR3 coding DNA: TGTGCCAGCGCCAGGGGGCACTACAATGAGCAGTTCTTC. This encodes CASARGHYNEQFF.

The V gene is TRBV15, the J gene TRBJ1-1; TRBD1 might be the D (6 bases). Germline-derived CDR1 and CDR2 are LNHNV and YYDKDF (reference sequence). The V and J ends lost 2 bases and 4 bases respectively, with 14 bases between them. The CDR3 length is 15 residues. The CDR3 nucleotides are TGTGCCACCAGCAGAAGCCGGAGGGGGGGCACTGAAGCTTTCTTT. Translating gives CATSRSRRGGTEAFF.